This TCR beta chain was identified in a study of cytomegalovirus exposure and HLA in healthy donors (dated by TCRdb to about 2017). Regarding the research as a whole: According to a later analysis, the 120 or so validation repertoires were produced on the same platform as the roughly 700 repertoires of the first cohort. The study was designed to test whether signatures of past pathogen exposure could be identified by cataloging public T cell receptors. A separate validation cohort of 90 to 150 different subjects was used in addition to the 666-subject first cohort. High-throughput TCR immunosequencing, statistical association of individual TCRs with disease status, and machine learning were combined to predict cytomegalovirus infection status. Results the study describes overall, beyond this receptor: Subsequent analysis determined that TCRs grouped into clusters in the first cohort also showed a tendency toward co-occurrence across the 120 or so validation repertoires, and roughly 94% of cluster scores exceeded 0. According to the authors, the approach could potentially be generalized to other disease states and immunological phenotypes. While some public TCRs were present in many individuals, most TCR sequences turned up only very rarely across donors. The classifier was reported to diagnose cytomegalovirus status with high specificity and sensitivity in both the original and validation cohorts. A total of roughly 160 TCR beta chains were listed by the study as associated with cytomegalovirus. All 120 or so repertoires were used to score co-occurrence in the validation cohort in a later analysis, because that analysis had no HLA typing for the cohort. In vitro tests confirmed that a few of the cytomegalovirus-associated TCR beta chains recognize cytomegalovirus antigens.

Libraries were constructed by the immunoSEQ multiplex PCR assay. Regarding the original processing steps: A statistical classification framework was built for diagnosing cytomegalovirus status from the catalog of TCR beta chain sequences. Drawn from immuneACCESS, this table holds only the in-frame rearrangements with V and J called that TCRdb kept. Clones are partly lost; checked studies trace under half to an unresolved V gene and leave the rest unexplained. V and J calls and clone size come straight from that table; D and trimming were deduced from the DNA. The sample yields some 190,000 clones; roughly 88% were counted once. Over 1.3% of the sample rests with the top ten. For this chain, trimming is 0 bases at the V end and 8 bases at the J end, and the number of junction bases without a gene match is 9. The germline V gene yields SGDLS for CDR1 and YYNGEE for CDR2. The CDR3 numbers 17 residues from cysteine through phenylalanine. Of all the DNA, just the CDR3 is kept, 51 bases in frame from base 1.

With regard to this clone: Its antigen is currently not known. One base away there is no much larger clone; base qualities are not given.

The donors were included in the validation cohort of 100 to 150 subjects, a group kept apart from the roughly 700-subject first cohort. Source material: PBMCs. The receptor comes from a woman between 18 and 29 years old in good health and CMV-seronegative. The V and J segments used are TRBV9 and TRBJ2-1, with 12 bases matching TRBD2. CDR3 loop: CASSVGPSGGAADEQFF. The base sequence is TGTGCCAGCAGCGTAGGGCCTAGCGGGGGGGCCGCGGATGAGCAGTTCTTC.